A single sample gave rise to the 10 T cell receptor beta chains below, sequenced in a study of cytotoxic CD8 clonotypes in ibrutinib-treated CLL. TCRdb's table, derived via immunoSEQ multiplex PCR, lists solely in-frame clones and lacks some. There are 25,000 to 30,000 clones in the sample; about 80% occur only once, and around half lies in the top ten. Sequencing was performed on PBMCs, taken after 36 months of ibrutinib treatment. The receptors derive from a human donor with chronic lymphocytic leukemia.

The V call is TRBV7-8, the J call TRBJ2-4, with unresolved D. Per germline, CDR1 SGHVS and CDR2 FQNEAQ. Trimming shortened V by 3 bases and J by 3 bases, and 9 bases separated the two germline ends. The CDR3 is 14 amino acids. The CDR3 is CASSFDELKNIQYF. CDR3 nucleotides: TGTGCCAGCAGCTTTGACGAGCTCAAAAACATTCAGTACTTC.

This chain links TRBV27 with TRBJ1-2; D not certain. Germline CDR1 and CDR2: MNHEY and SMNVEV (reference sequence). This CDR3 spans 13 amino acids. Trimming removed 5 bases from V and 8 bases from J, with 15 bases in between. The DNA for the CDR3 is TGTGCCAGCAGTCCTCTTTCGTCCCCAGGCTACACCTTC. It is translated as CASSPLSSPGYTF.

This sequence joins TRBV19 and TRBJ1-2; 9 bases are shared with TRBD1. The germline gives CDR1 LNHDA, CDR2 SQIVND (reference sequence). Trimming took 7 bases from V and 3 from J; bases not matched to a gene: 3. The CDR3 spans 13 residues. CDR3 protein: CASIGTGYYGYTF. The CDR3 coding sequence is TGTGCCAGTATCGGGACAGGGTACTATGGCTACACCTTC.

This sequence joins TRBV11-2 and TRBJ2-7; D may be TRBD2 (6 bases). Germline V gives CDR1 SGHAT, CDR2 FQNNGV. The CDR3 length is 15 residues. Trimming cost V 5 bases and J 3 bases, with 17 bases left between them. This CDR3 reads CASSPRTEGNYEQYF. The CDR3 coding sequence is TGTGCCAGCAGCCCTCGGACGGAGGGGAACTACGAGCAGTACTTC.

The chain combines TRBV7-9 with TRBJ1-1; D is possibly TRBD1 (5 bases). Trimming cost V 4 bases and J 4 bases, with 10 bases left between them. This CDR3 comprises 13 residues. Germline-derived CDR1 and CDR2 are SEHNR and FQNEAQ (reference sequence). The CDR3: CASSSRVFTEAFF. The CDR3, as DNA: TGTGCCAGCAGCTCCAGGGTTTTCACTGAAGCTTTCTTT.

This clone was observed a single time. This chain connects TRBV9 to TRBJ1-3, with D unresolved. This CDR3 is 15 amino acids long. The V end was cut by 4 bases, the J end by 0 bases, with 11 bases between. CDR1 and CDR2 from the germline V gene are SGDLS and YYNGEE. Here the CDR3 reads CASSPQSTSGNTIYF. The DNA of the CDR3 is TGTGCCAGCAGCCCTCAGAGCACCTCTGGAAACACCATATATTTT. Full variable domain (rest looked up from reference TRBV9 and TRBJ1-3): DSGVTQTPKHLITATGQRVTLRCSPRSGDLSVYWYQQSLDQGLQFLIQYYNGEERAKGNILERFSAQQFPDLHSELNLSSLELGDSALYFCASSPQSTSGNTIYFGEGSWLTVV.

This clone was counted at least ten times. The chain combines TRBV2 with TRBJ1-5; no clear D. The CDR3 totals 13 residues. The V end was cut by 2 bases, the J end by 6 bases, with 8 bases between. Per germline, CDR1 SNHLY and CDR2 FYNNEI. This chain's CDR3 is CASSEIEFQPQHF. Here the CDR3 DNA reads TGTGCCAGCAGTGAAATAGAGTTTCAGCCCCAGCATTTT.

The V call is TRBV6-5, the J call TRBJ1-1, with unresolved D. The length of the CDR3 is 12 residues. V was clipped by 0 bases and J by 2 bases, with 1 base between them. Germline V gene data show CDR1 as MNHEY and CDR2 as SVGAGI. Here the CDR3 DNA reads TGTGCCAGCAGTTACTCTAACACTGAAGCTTTCTTT. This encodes CASSYSNTEAFF.

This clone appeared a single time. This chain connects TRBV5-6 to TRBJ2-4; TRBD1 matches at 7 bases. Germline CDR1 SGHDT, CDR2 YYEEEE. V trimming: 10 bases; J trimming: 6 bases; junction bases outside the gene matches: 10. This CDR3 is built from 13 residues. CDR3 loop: CASKPQGINIQYF. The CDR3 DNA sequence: TGTGCCTCGAAGCCACAGGGGATAAACATTCAGTACTTC.

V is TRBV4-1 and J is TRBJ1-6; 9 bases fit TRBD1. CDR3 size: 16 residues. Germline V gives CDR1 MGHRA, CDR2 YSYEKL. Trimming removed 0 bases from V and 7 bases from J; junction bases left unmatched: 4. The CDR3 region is CASSQDPGTGNSPLHF. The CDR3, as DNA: TGCGCCAGCAGCCAAGATCCGGGGACAGGGAATTCACCCCTCCACTTT.